This T cell receptor (beta chain) emerged from a study of T cell changes during pregnancy in multiple sclerosis. This table comes from immunoSEQ multiplex PCR, and its TCRdb copy is limited to in-frame clones, with some not included. The sample records roughly 48,000 clones, almost 95% being singletons. This clone turned up a few times. This CDR3 region has 13 residues. V lost 7 bases and J lost 8, with 16 bases in between. Germline V gives CDR1 SNHLY, CDR2 FYNNEI. V usage is TRBV2 and J usage is TRBJ2-3; perhaps TRBD2 as D (6 bases). The clonotype originates from a female donor with multiple sclerosis, enrolled in a pregnancy study. This material consisted of CD4+ T cells from peripheral blood mononuclear cells, taken in the third trimester of pregnancy. The CDR3 DNA reads as TGTGCCAGCACCGAGTCAAAAGCGGGTACGCAGTATTTT. It yields the protein CASTESKAGTQYF.